The T cell receptor (beta chain) described here comes from a study of Graves' ophthalmopathy and Graves' hyperthyroidism. RNA transcripts served as template for amplifying TCR beta CDR3 sequences. HTBI primers primed a first-round RT-PCR, and a second-round multiplex PCR followed. MiXCR, run by TCRdb on the multiplex PCR reads, gives a single entry per CDR3 protein. The data hold roughly 500,000 distinct CDR3 sequences, with around 14% observed a single time. Whole-study results and caveats: Using 13 signatures, a model distinguished ophthalmopathy from stable hyperthyroidism, reaching just under 90% sensitivity and 70% to 83% specificity. Most thyroid clonotypes expanded beyond 0.001 frequency were also found in blood.

This clonotype was detected ten times or more. Its antigen is not identified. A junction end diverges from the germline sequence, so it may reflect a read error. The CDR3 is 14 amino acids. Per germline, CDR1 SGHRS and CDR2 YFSETQ. Certain patients, namely those with other autoimmune diseases, uncontrolled infections, pregnancy or lactation, were excluded. It was from roughly 9.3 ml of fresh peripheral blood that the PBMCs came. The V and J genes are TRBV5-1 and TRBJ1-1; D perhaps matches TRBD1 (6 bases). The TCR sequence derives from a woman aged 25 to 39 with Graves' ophthalmopathy. Sample: blood. This chain's CDR3 is CASSLEGGNTEAFF. The CDR3 nucleotides are TGTGCCAGCAGTTTAGAGGGGGGGAACACTGAAGCTTTCTTT.